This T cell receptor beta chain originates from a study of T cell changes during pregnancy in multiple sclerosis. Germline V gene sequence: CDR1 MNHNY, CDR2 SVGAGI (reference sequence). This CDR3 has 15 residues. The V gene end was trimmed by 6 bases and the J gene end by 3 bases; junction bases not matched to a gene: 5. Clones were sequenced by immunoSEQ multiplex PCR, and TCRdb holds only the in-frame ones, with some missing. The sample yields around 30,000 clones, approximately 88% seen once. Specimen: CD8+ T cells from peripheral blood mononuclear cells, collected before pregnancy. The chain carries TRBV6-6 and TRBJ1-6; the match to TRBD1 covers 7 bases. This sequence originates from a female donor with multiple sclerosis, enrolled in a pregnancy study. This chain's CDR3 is CASRDGQDYNSPLHF. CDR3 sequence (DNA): TGTGCCAGCAGGGACGGACAGGACTATAATTCACCCCTCCACTTT.